One sample yielded the 24 T cell receptor beta chains listed below, sequenced in a study of patients and donors after allogeneic stem cell transplantation. Using its own MiXCR run on the RT-PCR reads, TCRdb lists one record per CDR3 protein. Here the sample spans around 200,000 distinct CDR3 sequences, about 37% being singletons. The specimen was blood, either unsorted or a sorted T cell fraction (not recorded which). These receptors came from a human donor who was either an allogeneic HSCT recipient or a stem cell or donor lymphocyte infusion donor (not recorded which). It is not recorded whose cells these are; they may come from a transplant donor.

This sequence joins TRBV4-3 and TRBJ1-1; tentative D call: TRBD1 (6 bases). Between the trimmed V and J ends, which lost 3 bases and 4 bases, there was a span of 12 bases. CDR1 and CDR2 from the germline V gene are LGHNA and YSLEER. The CDR3 is made up of 14 amino acids. CDR3 sequence: CASSHYNRATEAFF. The CDR3, as DNA: TGCGCCAGCAGCCATTATAACAGGGCCACTGAAGCTTTCTTT.

This rearrangement joins TRBV4-1 to TRBJ2-7; no clear D gene. The CDR3 is 16 residues long. CDR1 and CDR2 from the germline V gene are MGHRA and YSYEKL. The ends were cut back, 1 base at V and 1 base at J, with 14 bases in the middle. The CDR3 here is CASSQGTLGFSYEQYF. For the CDR3, the DNA is TGCGCCAGCAGCCAAGGCACTTTAGGATTTTCCTACGAGCAGTACTTC.

In this sample, this clonotype turned up a few times. V is TRBV9 and J is TRBJ2-5, with D uncertain. This CDR3 comprises 14 residues. Germline values: CDR1 SGDLS, CDR2 YYNGEE. Trimming took off 0 bases at V and 5 bases at J, with 11 bases between the two ends. CDR3 in DNA: TGTGCCAGCAGCGTAGTCGGTACGTCGGAGACCCAGTACTTC. The encoded protein is CASSVVGTSETQYF.

The V and J genes are TRBV5-1 and TRBJ2-7, with TRBD1 matching 8 bases. CDR1 is SGHRS and CDR2 is YFSETQ in the germline V gene. The CDR3 is 15 amino acids. V lost 0 bases, J lost 7 bases, and 9 bases stayed unmatched. CDR3 region: CASSLAGSGGLEQYF. CDR3 DNA sequence: TGCGCCAGCAGCTTGGCTGGGTCAGGGGGCTTGGAGCAGTACTTC.

V gene TRBV12-3 or TRBV12-4 combines with J gene TRBJ1-1; D possibly corresponds to TRBD1 (6 bases). The length of the CDR3 is 15 residues. Between the trimmed V and J ends, which lost 4 bases and 1 base, there was a span of 13 bases. The chain's CDR3 is CASSSLQGKNTEAFF. The CDR3, as DNA: TGTGCCAGCAGTTCCCTACAGGGAAAGAACACTGAAGCTTTCTTT.

This sequence joins TRBV12-3 or TRBV12-4 and TRBJ2-1, with 8 bases that match TRBD1. The V and J ends lost 7 bases and 14 bases, in that order; junction bases with no gene match: 7. The CDR3 is made up of 11 amino acids. CDR3 bases: TGTGCCAGCACCGGACAGGGACGGGAGTTCTTC. Translation: CASTGQGREFF.

The chain combines TRBV12-3 or TRBV12-4 with TRBJ2-2, with D uncertain. V dropped 1 base and J dropped 6 bases, with 3 bases sitting between them. CDR3 size: 12 residues. The CDR3 DNA sequence: TGTGCCAGCAGTTTAGGGGCCGGGGAGCTGTTTTTT. It translates to CASSLGAGELFF.

This chain joins TRBV12-3 or TRBV12-4 and TRBJ1-2, with D possibly TRBD1 on 6 matching bases. This CDR3 region has 15 residues. V shed 7 bases and J shed 5 bases, with 20 bases lying between them. CDR3 sequence reads: CASTTNNAGAYGYTF. The CDR3 DNA follows: TGTGCCAGCACCACAAACAACGCAGGGGCGTATGGCTACACCTTC.

This clonotype was picked up a small number of times. Here the CDR3 reads CASSQGDRKYEKLFF. In DNA form, the CDR3 reads TGCGCCAGCAGCCAAGGGGACAGAAAATATGAAAAACTGTTTTTT. V usage is TRBV4-1 and J usage is TRBJ1-4, with 7 bases lining up with TRBD1. The CDR3 is made up of 15 amino acids. The germline CDR1 and CDR2 sequences are MGHRA and YSYEKL. V lost 1 base to trimming and J lost 6 bases; unmatched junction nucleotides: 5.

This clonotype has more than one count but fewer than ten. This chain connects TRBV4-2 to TRBJ1-4, with D perhaps matching TRBD1 (5 bases). CDR3 length: 15 residues. CDR1 LGHNA and CDR2 YNFKEQ come from the germline V gene. With 0 bases removed from V and 4 bases from J, the gap between germline ends came to 9 bases. CDR3 amino acids: CASSQDQGGNEKLFF. The DNA for the CDR3 is TGTGCCAGCAGCCAAGATCAGGGCGGTAATGAAAAACTGTTTTTT.

This chain connects TRBV10-3 to TRBJ1-1; D gene uncertain. Trimming cost V 4 bases and J 4 bases, with 10 bases left between them. The CDR3 contains 13 residues. Germline values: CDR1 ENHRY, CDR2 SYGVKD. In DNA form, the CDR3 reads TGTGCCATCAGTGTAAGGGCTCGCACTGAAGCTTTCTTT. Amino acids: CAISVRARTEAFF.

CDR3 residues: CASSYSMGDRQPQHF. CDR3 DNA: TGTGCCAGCAGTTACTCAATGGGGGATCGACAGCCCCAGCATTTT. V usage is TRBV6-5 and J usage is TRBJ1-5; D possibly corresponds to TRBD1 (5 bases). CDR1 is MNHEY and CDR2 is SVGAGI in the germline V gene. V gave up 0 bases and J gave up 7 bases, with 13 bases separating them. CDR3 length: 15 residues.

This clonotype was observed a few times. V is TRBV6-5 and J is TRBJ2-7; D is unclear. The CDR3 contains 12 residues. V was cut by 6 bases and J by 0 bases, with 6 bases left in between. Germline assignment: CDR1 MNHEY and CDR2 SVGAGI. The CDR3: CASSVGSYEQYF. The DNA of the CDR3 is TGTGCCAGCAGCGTAGGCTCCTACGAGCAGTACTTC.

The V and J genes are TRBV5-1 and TRBJ2-7; D could derive from TRBD1 or TRBD2 (5 bases each). CDR1 and CDR2 from the germline V gene are SGHRS and YFSETQ. Trimming cost V 3 bases and J 4 bases, with 17 bases left between them. This CDR3 spans 15 amino acids. CDR3 amino acids: CASSSGTDLDYEQYF. In nucleotides, the CDR3 is TGCGCCAGCAGCTCCGGGACGGACCTTGATTACGAGCAGTACTTC.

The rearrangement links TRBV18 to TRBJ2-7; 8 bases agree with TRBD2. Germline V gene lookup returns CDR1 KGHSH and CDR2 LQKENI. This CDR3 contains 15 residues. Trimming took 2 bases from V and 0 from J; bases not matched to a gene: 3. CDR3 nucleotides: TGTGCCAGCTCACCAGGGCGGGGGGCCTCCTACGAGCAGTACTTC. This codes for CASSPGRGASYEQYF.

This clonotype was detected a few times. The gene calls are TRBV20-1 and TRBJ1-5, with D possibly being TRBD1 (5 bases). The CDR3 is made up of 17 amino acids. Trimming pared 2 bases from V and 0 bases from J, leaving 17 bases between. In germline, CDR1 is DFQATT, CDR2 SNEGSKA (reference sequence). The CDR3 sequence is CSARTLTAGISNQPQHF. CDR3 DNA sequence: TGCAGTGCTAGAACCCTGACAGCGGGGATTAGCAATCAGCCCCAGCATTTT.

The genes are TRBV2 and TRBJ2-7; D is undetermined. V shed 8 bases and J shed 3 bases, with 14 bases lying between them. This CDR3 has 13 amino acids. Germline values: CDR1 SNHLY, CDR2 FYNNEI. The CDR3 here is CASLLVSGYEQYF. The CDR3 DNA sequence: TGTGCCAGCCTGCTAGTCTCCGGCTACGAGCAGTACTTC.

The gene calls are TRBV12-3 or TRBV12-4 and TRBJ1-6; 7 bases are shared with TRBD1. The CDR3 loop spans 15 amino acids. The V gene end was trimmed by 6 bases and the J gene end by 3 bases; junction bases not matched to a gene: 5. The CDR3 loop reads CASRPTGDYNSPLHF. CDR3 sequence (DNA): TGTGCCAGCAGACCCACAGGGGACTATAATTCACCCCTCCACTTT.

The chain carries TRBV27 and TRBJ1-2, with TRBD1 identical over 7 bases. Germline-derived CDR1 and CDR2 are MNHEY and SMNVEV (reference sequence). The CDR3 sequence is 16 residues long. Trimming cost V 6 bases and J 6 bases; bases outside gene matches: 16. CDR3 sequence reads: CASSQIQGTQFHGYTF. The CDR3 DNA follows: TGTGCCAGCAGCCAAATACAGGGGACGCAGTTCCATGGCTACACCTTC.

This clonotype occurred a few times. This chain joins TRBV15 and TRBJ2-7; D gene unclear. Germline V gene lookup returns CDR1 LNHNV and CDR2 YYDKDF (reference sequence). With 2 bases removed from V and 2 bases from J, the gap between germline ends came to 7 bases. The CDR3 sequence is 13 residues long. The CDR3, as DNA: TGTGCCACCAGCAGAACGGTAGCCTACGAGCAGTACTTC. It specifies CATSRTVAYEQYF.

In this sample, this clonotype turned up a few times. The gene calls are TRBV12-3 or TRBV12-4 and TRBJ1-1, with 7 positions matching TRBD1. Trimming removed 2 bases from V and 5 bases from J; junction bases left unmatched: 5. The CDR3 loop spans 14 amino acids. The CDR3 region is CASSLRQGWTEAFF. The CDR3, as DNA: TGTGCCAGCAGTTTACGACAGGGTTGGACTGAAGCTTTCTTT.

The V gene is TRBV20-1, the J gene TRBJ2-1, with a weak D call TRBD2 (6 bases). Germline lookup yields CDR1 DFQATT and CDR2 SNEGSKA (reference sequence). The V and J ends lost 1 base and 13 bases respectively, with 11 bases between them. The CDR3 is 11 residues long. As DNA, the CDR3 is TGCAGTGCTAGAGTTCGGCGGGGACAGTTCTTC. This codes for CSARVRRGQFF.

This clonotype was counted only a few times. The chain employs TRBV15 and TRBJ1-1; weak D call: TRBD1 (5 bases). This CDR3 spans 15 amino acids. V lost 1 base to trimming and J lost 1 base, with 10 bases between them. The germline V gene has CDR1 LNHNV and CDR2 YYDKDF (reference sequence). The CDR3, as DNA: TGTGCCACCAGCAGAGGAGGGGTATGGAACACTGAAGCTTTCTTT. Translating gives CATSRGGVWNTEAFF.

The chain has TRBV4-1 and TRBJ2-7; 7 nucleotides align to TRBD1. CDR1 and CDR2 (germline): MGHRA, YSYEKL. The CDR3 is 15 amino acids. Germline trimming cut 4 bases from V and 2 bases from J; bases unmatched to any gene: 8. CDR3 coding DNA: TGCGCCAGCAGCCCCTCCGGGACAGAAACCTACGAGCAGTACTTC. Translated: CASSPSGTETYEQYF.